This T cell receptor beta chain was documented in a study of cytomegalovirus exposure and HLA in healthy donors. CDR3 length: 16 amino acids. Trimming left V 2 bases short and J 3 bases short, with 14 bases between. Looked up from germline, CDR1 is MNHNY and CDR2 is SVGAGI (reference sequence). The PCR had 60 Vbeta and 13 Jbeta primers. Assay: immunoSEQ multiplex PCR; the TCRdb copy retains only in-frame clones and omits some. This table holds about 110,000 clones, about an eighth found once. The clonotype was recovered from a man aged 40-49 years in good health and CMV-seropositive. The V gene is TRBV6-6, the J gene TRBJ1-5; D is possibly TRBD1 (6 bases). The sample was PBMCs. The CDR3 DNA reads TGTGCCAGCAGTTACCCAGGGGCAGCTAACAATCAGCCCCAGCATTTT. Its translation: CASSYPGAANNQPQHF.